This paragraph covers one T cell receptor (beta chain) sequence. The sample comes from a study of cytomegalovirus exposure and HLA in healthy donors. There are 16 residues in the CDR3. Trimming took off 2 bases at V and 4 bases at J, with 15 bases between the two ends. Germline V lookup: CDR1 MGHRA, CDR2 YSYEKL. The PCR ran on 60 Vbeta and 13 Jbeta primers. Assay used: immunoSEQ multiplex PCR; TCRdb lists only in-frame clones, some missing. Of some 120,000 clones in the sample, 70% to 90% are singletons; the top ten hold over 15%. The receptor was derived from a man aged 18 to 29 in good health and CMV-seropositive. V gene TRBV4-1 combines with J gene TRBJ2-1, with TRBD1 as a possible D gene (6 bases). Specimen: PBMCs. The CDR3 region is CASSQHGQITYNEQFF. The CDR3 DNA sequence: TGCGCCAGCAGCCAACACGGACAGATTACTTACAATGAGCAGTTCTTC.